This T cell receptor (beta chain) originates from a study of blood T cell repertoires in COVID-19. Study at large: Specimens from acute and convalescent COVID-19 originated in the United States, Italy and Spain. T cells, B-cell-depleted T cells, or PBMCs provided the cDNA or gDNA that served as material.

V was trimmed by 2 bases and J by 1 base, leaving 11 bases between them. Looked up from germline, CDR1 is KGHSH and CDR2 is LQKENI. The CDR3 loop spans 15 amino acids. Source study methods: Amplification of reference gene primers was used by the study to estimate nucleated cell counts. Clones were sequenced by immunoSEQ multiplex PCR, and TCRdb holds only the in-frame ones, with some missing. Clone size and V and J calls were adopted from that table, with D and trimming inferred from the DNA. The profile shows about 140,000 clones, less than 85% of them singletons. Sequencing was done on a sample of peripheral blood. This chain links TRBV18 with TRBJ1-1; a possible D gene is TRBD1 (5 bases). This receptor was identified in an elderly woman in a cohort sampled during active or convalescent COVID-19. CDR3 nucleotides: TGTGCCAGCTCACCAAGGACAAAACAGAACACTGAAGCTTTCTTT. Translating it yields CASSPRTKQNTEAFF.